Shown below are 26 T cell receptor beta chains from a single sample sequenced in a study of PD-L1 blockade in urothelial cancer. Clones were read by immunoSEQ multiplex PCR, and TCRdb kept only the in-frame ones, dropping some. The sample consists of around 50,000 clones, roughly 84% of them appearing once. Regarding time point: peripheral blood 6 weeks after treatment start. This material consisted of PBMCs, taken around atezolizumab (anti-PD-L1) treatment. These receptors were collected from a man aged 50 or older with urothelial cancer.

This clone is a singleton in its sample. V gene TRBV6-6 combines with J gene TRBJ2-1, with 11 bases lining up with TRBD2. Trimming removed 5 bases from V and 10 bases from J; junction bases left unmatched: 13. The CDR3 covers 16 residues. CDR1 is MNHNY, CDR2 SVGAGI, per germline (reference sequence). The CDR3 here is CASSRGTSGKGWEQFF. The CDR3 DNA is TGTGCCAGCAGTCGCGGGACTAGCGGAAAGGGTTGGGAGCAGTTCTTC.

This CDR3 reads CASSLEQGAAYTIYF. CDR3 bases: TGTGCCAGCAGCTTGGAACAGGGGGCGGCGTACACCATATATTTT. V and J are TRBV5-6 and TRBJ1-3; 9 nucleotides line up with TRBD1. After removal of 0 bases from V and 8 bases from J, the junction contained 6 bases not matched to a gene. CDR1 is SGHDT, CDR2 YYEEEE, per germline. The CDR3 loop spans 15 amino acids. The whole variable domain, remainder taken from reference TRBV5-6 and TRBJ1-3, is DAGVTQSPTHLIKTRGQQVTLRCSPKSGHDTVSWYQQALGQGPQFIFQYYEEEERQRGNFPDRFSGHQFPNYSSELNVNALLLGDSALYLCASSLEQGAAYTIYFGEGSWLTVV.

This CDR3 reads CASSHGQGWIMNTEAFF. CDR3 nucleotides: TGTGCCAGCTCACATGGACAGGGCTGGATAATGAACACTGAAGCTTTCTTT. The chain joins TRBV18 to TRBJ1-1; 8 nucleotides match TRBD1. Germline V CDR1 and CDR2: KGHSH, LQKENI. There are 17 residues in the CDR3. The junction had 10 bases not matched to a gene; V was cut back by 4 bases and J by 0 bases.

The rearrangement joins TRBV27 to TRBJ2-6; D gene uncertain. The V end was cut by 1 base, the J end by 0 bases, with 7 bases between. The CDR3 contains 16 residues. CDR1 and CDR2 (germline): MNHEY, SMNVEV (reference sequence). The CDR3 DNA reads as TGTGCCAGCAGTTTATTTCCCAGCTCTGGGGCCAACGTCCTGACTTTC. It yields the protein CASSLFPSSGANVLTF.

The V gene is TRBV4-1, the J gene TRBJ2-7, with 9 bases identical to TRBD1. Per germline, CDR1 MGHRA and CDR2 YSYEKL. J lost 6 bases, V lost 3 bases, and 3 bases had no gene match. The length of the CDR3 is 13 residues. DNA for the CDR3: TGCGCCAGCAGCCAGGGGACAGGGCGCGAGCAGTACTTC. This translates into CASSQGTGREQYF.

The chain links TRBV11-2 to TRBJ2-7; 8 nucleotides line up with TRBD1. Trimming cost V 3 bases and J 3 bases; bases outside gene matches: 1. The CDR3 runs 13 residues. Looked up from germline, CDR1 is SGHAT and CDR2 is FQNNGV. This CDR3 is CASSFGTGYEQYF. DNA for the CDR3: TGTGCCAGCAGCTTCGGGACAGGCTACGAGCAGTACTTC.

The chain is built from TRBV5-1 and TRBJ2-3; D is unresolved. The CDR3 has 15 residues. V was shortened by 1 base and J by 2 bases, with 11 bases between the two germline ends. CDR1 is SGHRS, CDR2 YFSETQ, per germline. The chain's CDR3 is CASSLLAAVTDTQYF. As DNA, the CDR3 is TGCGCCAGCAGCTTGTTGGCGGCAGTCACAGATACGCAGTATTTT.

This clone was recorded only once. The rearrangement uses TRBV19 and TRBJ2-7; 8 bases are shared with TRBD1. Germline CDR1 is LNHDA and CDR2 is SQIVND (reference sequence). There are 14 residues in the CDR3. V shed 3 bases and J 6 bases; nucleotides not matched to a gene: 7. In DNA, the CDR3 is TGTGCCAGTAGTATCCAGGGGGCGGTATCCGAGCAGTACTTC. Its translation: CASSIQGAVSEQYF. The entire variable domain, with the rest obtained from reference TRBV19 and TRBJ2-7, is as follows: DGGITQSPKYLFRKEGQNVTLSCEQNLNHDAMYWYRQDPGQGLRLIYYSQIVNDFQKGDIAEGYSVSREKKESFPLTVTSAQKNPTAFYLCASSIQGAVSEQYFGPGTRLTVT.

The chain couples TRBV5-4 to TRBJ2-7; tentatively, D is TRBD1 (5 bases). Germline V gene sequence: CDR1 SGHNT, CDR2 YYREEE (reference sequence). Trimming left V 4 bases short and J 1 base short, with 21 bases between. The length of the CDR3 is 17 residues. CDR3 region: CASSLHAGNPGSYEQYF. In DNA, the CDR3 is TGTGCCAGCAGCCTCCACGCAGGGAACCCCGGGTCCTACGAGCAGTACTTC.

Regarding this clone: This CDR3 is also generated by other DNA sequences in the sample. V gene TRBV18 combines with J gene TRBJ1-1; D is possibly TRBD1 (6 bases). The CDR3 has 13 residues. Germline assignment: CDR1 KGHSH and CDR2 LQKENI. V lost 3 bases to trimming and J lost 1 base, with 6 bases between them. Here the CDR3 DNA reads TGTGCCAGCTCACCGACAGGGAACACTGAAGCTTTCTTT. Protein sequence: CASSPTGNTEAFF.

This chain connects TRBV6-4 to TRBJ2-3; TRBD2 aligns across 8 bases. The CDR3 is 15 residues long. The germline gives CDR1 MRHNA, CDR2 SNTAGT. The V and J ends lost 3 bases and 0 bases, in that order; junction bases with no gene match: 2. The CDR3 sequence is CASSESSGSTDTQYF. In DNA form, the CDR3 reads TGTGCCAGCAGTGAATCTAGCGGGAGCACAGATACGCAGTATTTT.

The rearrangement links TRBV4-3 to TRBJ2-2; perhaps TRBD1 as D (6 bases). V shed 4 bases and J shed 8 bases, with 17 bases lying between them. Germline V gene data show CDR1 as LGHNA and CDR2 as YSLEER. The CDR3 sequence is 15 residues long. The CDR3 spells CASSPLGAGTGELFF. Written as DNA, the CDR3 is TGCGCCAGCAGCCCCCTGGGGGCCGGGACAGGGGAGCTGTTTTTT.

V is TRBV19 and J is TRBJ1-2; the match to TRBD1 covers 11 bases. Germline lookup yields CDR1 LNHDA and CDR2 SQIVND (reference sequence). The CDR3 contains 15 residues. J lost 7 bases, V lost 1 base, and 5 bases had no gene match. The CDR3 spells CASSIATGTGGGYTF. The CDR3 DNA sequence: TGTGCCAGTAGTATAGCCACCGGGACAGGGGGTGGCTACACCTTC.

The chain joins TRBV14 to TRBJ2-7; D perhaps matches TRBD1 (6 bases). CDR1 SGHDN and CDR2 FVKESK come from the germline V gene. The CDR3 runs 11 residues. The V end lost 4 bases, the J end lost 7 bases, and 8 bases lay between the germline ends. CDR3 sequence: CASSLDREQYF. The CDR3 coding sequence is TGTGCCAGCAGCCTCGACAGGGAGCAGTACTTC.

A few counts support this clone. The chain uses TRBV2 and TRBJ1-2; no clear D. This CDR3 region has 14 residues. Germline assignment: CDR1 SNHLY and CDR2 FYNNEI. Deletions cut 6 bases from V and 5 bases from J, with 16 bases between. In nucleotides, the CDR3 is TGTGCCAGCAGCTTCGGGAACGCTGCGTATGGCTACACCTTC. Translated, it gives CASSFGNAAYGYTF.

The chain employs TRBV14 and TRBJ1-1, with 8 positions matching TRBD1. The CDR3 runs to 18 residues. The germline gives CDR1 SGHDN, CDR2 FVKESK. V was pared by 0 bases and J by 1 base, with 10 bases of the junction left unmatched. The CDR3 spells CASSQDRAGGIENTEAFF. DNA for the CDR3: TGTGCCAGCAGCCAAGATAGGGCAGGGGGCATAGAGAACACTGAAGCTTTCTTT. The full variable domain, rest sourced from reference TRBV14 and TRBJ1-1, is EAGVTQFPSHSVIEKGQTVTLRCDPISGHDNLYWYRRVMGKEIKFLLHFVKESKQDESGMPNNRFLAERTGGTYSTLKVQPAELEDSGVYFCASSQDRAGGIENTEAFFGQGTRLTVV.

The CDR3 bases are TGTGCCAGCAGCCAAGCCATGACAGGGAGCATTCAGTACTTC. Protein sequence: CASSQAMTGSIQYF. V and J are TRBV4-2 and TRBJ2-4; 7 nucleotides match TRBD1. In germline, CDR1 is LGHNA, CDR2 YNFKEQ. The CDR3 is 14 amino acids. With 1 base clipped from V and 9 bases from J, the junction kept 6 bases outside the gene matches.

The V call is TRBV18, the J call TRBJ2-4; D perhaps matches TRBD1 (6 bases). Germline CDR1 KGHSH, CDR2 LQKENI. Trimming took off 4 bases at V and 0 bases at J, with 10 bases between the two ends. The CDR3 totals 15 residues. CDR3 sequence reads: CASSQGVVAKNIQYF. The CDR3 DNA reads TGTGCCAGCTCACAGGGGGTTGTAGCCAAAAACATTCAGTACTTC.

The chain has TRBV15 and TRBJ1-2; TRBD1 agrees at 9 bases. V was pared by 2 bases and J by 2 bases, with 15 bases of the junction left unmatched. CDR3 length: 19 residues. Germline V gives CDR1 LNHNV, CDR2 YYDKDF (reference sequence). Here the CDR3 DNA reads TGTGCCACCAGCAGACTACACTCTTCTGCCGACAGGGGGAACTATGGCTACACCTTC. Translated: CATSRLHSSADRGNYGYTF.

This rearrangement joins TRBV2 to TRBJ1-3, with D hard to call. Germline CDR1 SNHLY, CDR2 FYNNEI. The CDR3 is 15 amino acids. The ends were cut back, 6 bases at V and 0 bases at J, with 12 bases in the middle. The CDR3 here is CASREQRNSGNTIYF. In nucleotides, the CDR3 is TGTGCCAGCAGGGAACAGCGGAACTCTGGAAACACCATATATTTT. Full variable domain (missing parts from reference TRBV2 and TRBJ1-3): EPEVTQTPSHQVTQMGQEVILRCVPISNHLYFYWYRQILGQKVEFLVSFYNNEISEKSEIFDDQFSVERPDGSNFTLKIRSTKLEDSAMYFCASREQRNSGNTIYFGEGSWLTVV.

V and J are TRBV14 and TRBJ2-7; D is ambiguous. Trimming stripped 1 base from V and 3 bases from J, with 4 bases between. CDR1 and CDR2 from the germline V gene are SGHDN and FVKESK. This CDR3 has 12 residues. The CDR3 spells CASSQVVYEQYF. The CDR3 DNA sequence: TGTGCCAGCAGCCAAGTCGTCTACGAGCAGTACTTC. Looking up the rest from reference TRBV14 and TRBJ2-7 gives the full variable domain: EAGVTQFPSHSVIEKGQTVTLRCDPISGHDNLYWYRRVMGKEIKFLLHFVKESKQDESGMPNNRFLAERTGGTYSTLKVQPAELEDSGVYFCASSQVVYEQYFGPGTRLTVT.

The chain has TRBV7-8 and TRBJ1-5; 9 nucleotides line up with TRBD1. CDR1 is SGHVS, CDR2 FQNEAQ, per germline. This CDR3 has 15 amino acids. The V gene end was trimmed by 6 bases and the J gene end by 7 bases; junction bases not matched to a gene: 10. This CDR3 is CASSRSQGAGQPQHF. The CDR3 bases are TGTGCCAGCAGTCGCTCACAGGGGGCGGGACAGCCCCAGCATTTT.

The V and J genes are TRBV10-2 and TRBJ2-7; TRBD1 agrees at 7 bases. CDR1 and CDR2 (germline): WSHSY, SAAADI. This CDR3 contains 14 residues. J gave up 3 bases and V 7 bases, and 9 bases lay outside the gene matches. CDR3 DNA sequence: TGCGCCAGCATTCCGACAGGGAAAGTCTACGAGCAGTACTTC. It yields the protein CASIPTGKVYEQYF.

In DNA, the CDR3 is TGCGCCAGTAAAGAGTCCAGGAACTATGGCTACACCTTC. Amino acids: CASKESRNYGYTF. The chain links TRBV5-1 to TRBJ1-2; D is unclear. Germline assignment: CDR1 SGHRS and CDR2 YFSETQ. V lost 8 bases and J lost 2, with 13 bases in between. The CDR3 is 13 residues long.

The chain couples TRBV28 to TRBJ2-5; tentatively, D is TRBD1 (6 bases). The CDR3 has 17 amino acids. Germline assignment: CDR1 MDHEN and CDR2 SYDVKM. V was pared by 3 bases and J by 3 bases, with 20 bases between. CDR3 nucleotides: TGTGCCAGCAGTTTCTCCGGGACCAGGGGTCCTAAAGAGACCCAGTACTTC. Translated, it gives CASSFSGTRGPKETQYF.

The chain uses TRBV19 and TRBJ2-2; TRBD1 matches at 8 bases. The CDR3 consists of 16 residues. V was pared by 3 bases and J by 4 bases, with 7 bases of the junction left unmatched. Per germline, CDR1 LNHDA and CDR2 SQIVND (reference sequence). CDR3 nucleotides: TGTGCCAGTAGTATCCGAGGGACAGGAATCACCGGGGAGCTGTTTTTT. It specifies CASSIRGTGITGELFF. The whole variable domain, remainder taken from reference TRBV19 and TRBJ2-2, is DGGITQSPKYLFRKEGQNVTLSCEQNLNHDAMYWYRQDPGQGLRLIYYSQIVNDFQKGDIAEGYSVSREKKESFPLTVTSAQKNPTAFYLCASSIRGTGITGELFFGEGSRLTVL.